The rows below give T cell receptor beta chains drawn from one sample of a study of vaccination and CD4 T cells after COVID-19. These TCRs' antigens remain unknown. Each CDR3 protein is one row after TCRdb ran MiXCR on the PCR reads. The table has more than 15,000 distinct CDR3 sequences, around 74% seen once. The sequenced sample consisted of CD4+ T cells from blood, cultured in vitro. All receptors come from a human donor who had recovered from COVID-19. Each CDR3 is given with its conserved first and last residue. Fields, in order: D gene, V gene, clone size, J gene, CDR3 DNA, CDR3 protein. A D gene is named only where the DNA matches it firmly. Size is omitted from some rows. Given values are once, few, many or a class for expanded clones.

>-|TRBV6-5|-|TRBJ2-5
TGTGCCAGCAGTTACTCGAAGGACGCCCCAGAGACCCAGTACTTC
CASSYSKDAPETQYF
>TRBD1|TRBV24-1|-|TRBJ2-5
TGTGCCACCAGTGACCGGCGGGGGACAGGGTCAGAGACCCAGTACTTC
CATSDRRGTGSETQYF
>-|TRBV7-8|-|TRBJ2-2
TGTGCCAGCAGCAATCAGGGGAAAACCTACACCGGGGAGCTGTTTTTT
CASSNQGKTYTGELFF
>-|TRBV7-2|-|TRBJ2-6
TGTGCCAGCACCTCCCCTCACTCTGGGGCCAACGTCCTGACTTTC
CASTSPHSGANVLTF
>-|TRBV6-1|few|TRBJ2-7
TGTGCCAGCAGGAGGAGCTCCTACGAGCAGTACTTC
CASRRSSYEQYF
>-|TRBV7-2|-|TRBJ1-1
TGTGCCAGCAGCTTAGGGTCACACACTGAAGCTTTCTTT
CASSLGSHTEAFF
>-|TRBV7-9|-|TRBJ1-5
TGTGCCAGCAGCTTATCACGACAGGAACAGCCCCAGCATTTT
CASSLSRQEQPQHF
>TRBD2|TRBV20-1|once|TRBJ2-1
TGCAGTGCCCCCTTTGACGGGAGGGCGGGGAATGAGCAGTTCTTC
CSAPFDGRAGNEQFF
>-|TRBV28|-|TRBJ2-7
TGTGCCAGCAGTTTGGGGCGGGTCGAGGAGAGTGAGCAGTACTTC
CASSLGRVEESEQYF
>TRBD1|TRBV30|-|TRBJ1-2
TGTGCCTGGAGTGTGGGGCAGGGGGCGTATGGCTACACCTTC
CAWSVGQGAYGYTF
>TRBD2|TRBV7-8|-|TRBJ2-5
TGTGCCAGCAGCAGCGGGATTCAGAGGGAGACCCAGTACTTC
CASSSGIQRETQYF
>-|TRBV6-5|-|TRBJ2-1
TGTGCCAGCAGTTCCAATGGACGGATCTTGGGTGGGACGCAGTTCTTC
CASSSNGRILGGTQFF
>-|TRBV20-1|-|TRBJ2-3
TGCAGTGTCCCCGGGACGGAAAGAGGAGATACGCAGTATTTT
CSVPGTERGDTQYF
>-|TRBV19|few|TRBJ1-6
TGTGCCAGTAGCCCCGGGGCGGGGGTGCCCCTCCACTTT
CASSPGAGVPLHF
>-|TRBV18|-|TRBJ1-1
TGTGCCAGCTCACCACTGGCAGAGACAGGTCGGTTGAACACTGAAGCTTTCTTT
CASSPLAETGRLNTEAFF
>TRBD1|TRBV20-1|once|TRBJ1-4
TGCAGTGCTAAACGGACAGGGCGCAATAATGAAAAACTGTTTTTT
CSAKRTGRNNEKLFF